These 15 T cell receptor beta chains share one sample of origin, sequenced in a study of OX40 agonist ivuxolimab in advanced cancers. Method: immunoSEQ multiplex PCR; TCRdb's copy keeps in-frame clones and lacks some. The table records around 15,000 clones, 75% to 90% of them present only once. Here the sequenced sample was CD4+ or CD8+ T cells sorted from blood, taken in a trial of the OX40 agonist ivuxolimab. These receptors came from an adult with an advanced solid tumor such as melanoma, head and neck, liver or kidney cancer.

This chain links TRBV21-1 with TRBJ2-1; whether TRBD1, the table's D call, matches the DNA was not checked. TRBV21-1 is marked as a pseudogene. The CDR3 is made up of 17 amino acids. CDR3 coding DNA: TGTGCCAGCAGTCAACAGGGGGCTCGCCTAATGGAGAATGAGCAGTTCTTC. It specifies CASSQQGARLMENEQFF.

This chain uses TRBV11-2 with TRBJ2-3; 10 positions match TRBD2. Germline assignment: CDR1 SGHAT and CDR2 FQNNGV. The CDR3 is 16 residues long. The junction had 10 bases not matched to a gene; V was cut back by 5 bases and J by 5 bases. The CDR3 DNA is TGTGCCAGCAGCCGAAGCGGGAGGGCCGATCGAGATACGCAGTATTTT. Its translation: CASSRSGRADRDTQYF.

The CDR3 is CASSLAAGFGTDTQYF. DNA of the CDR3: TGTGCCAGCAGCTTGGCAGCTGGTTTCGGCACAGATACGCAGTATTTT. This chain connects TRBV5-6 to TRBJ2-3; no definite D call. V lost 0 bases, J lost 1 base, and 12 bases lay in between. CDR3 size: 16 residues. From germline, CDR1 is SGHDT and CDR2 YYEEEE.

The gene calls are TRBV5-6 and TRBJ2-7; D call uncertain. CDR1 and CDR2 (germline): SGHDT, YYEEEE. Trimming took 4 bases from V and 3 from J, leaving 8 bases between them. This CDR3 spans 12 amino acids. CDR3 in DNA: TGTGCCAGCAGCCCCGAGTACTACGAGCAGTACTTC. Protein: CASSPEYYEQYF.

V and J are TRBV2 and TRBJ2-7; a weak D match, TRBD1 (6 bases). This CDR3 has 18 amino acids. V gave up 2 bases and J gave up 3 bases, with 23 bases separating them. The germline gives CDR1 SNHLY, CDR2 FYNNEI. The CDR3 region has the DNA TGTGCCAGCAGTGAACCCCTTTCCGTCGGTCAGGGGTTCTACGAGCAGTACTTC. Encoded protein: CASSEPLSVGQGFYEQYF.

This clone has a single count. V is TRBV7-8 and J is TRBJ2-5; 7 nucleotides match TRBD1. This CDR3 spans 16 amino acids. Germline V gene lookup returns CDR1 SGHVS and CDR2 FQNEAQ. J lost 1 base, V lost 2 bases, and 7 bases had no gene match. CDR3 nucleotide sequence: TGTGCCAGCAGCTTAAGGGGGTCAGGGGGCCAAGAGACCCAGTACTTC. It is translated as CASSLRGSGGQETQYF.

The V and J genes are TRBV19 and TRBJ1-5; 7 nucleotides align to TRBD1. Germline V CDR1 and CDR2: LNHDA, SQIVND (reference sequence). Losses at the gene ends were 6 bases for V and 1 base for J; bases not matched to a gene: 9. CDR3 size: 16 residues. As DNA, the CDR3 is TGTGCCAGTAGAAACCGACAGGGTCTAAGCAATCAGCCCCAGCATTTT. It specifies CASRNRQGLSNQPQHF.

This rearrangement joins TRBV2 to TRBJ2-3, with TRBD2 matching over 11 bases. The CDR3 loop spans 14 amino acids. Germline assignment: CDR1 SNHLY and CDR2 FYNNEI. Trimming took 4 bases from V and 9 from J; bases not matched to a gene: 6. The CDR3 bases are TGTGCCAGCAGTGTCCTAGCGGGAGGTGACACGCAGTATTTT. As protein: CASSVLAGGDTQYF.

A few counts support this clone. The V gene is TRBV5-5, the J gene TRBJ1-2; D possibly corresponds to TRBD1 (5 bases). Germline V CDR1 and CDR2: SGHKS, YYEKEE (reference sequence). There are 13 residues in the CDR3. Trimming took off 3 bases at V and 6 bases at J, with 12 bases between the two ends. The CDR3 DNA sequence: TGTGCCAGCAGCTCGGGCGGGGGTGATGGCTACACCTTC. It codes for CASSSGGGDGYTF.

V is TRBV9 and J is TRBJ2-1; the match to TRBD2 covers 9 bases. V dropped 2 bases and J dropped 5; count of bases not matched to a gene: 5. CDR1 and CDR2 from the germline V gene are SGDLS and YYNGEE. The CDR3 has 15 residues. CDR3 nucleotide sequence: TGTGCCAGCAGCGTCTCTAGCGGGGCTCACAATGAGCAGTTCTTC. Protein sequence: CASSVSSGAHNEQFF.

V is TRBV7-3 and J is TRBJ2-2; D call uncertain. The V end was cut by 4 bases, the J end by 6 bases, with 9 bases between. The germline V gene encodes CDR1 SGHTA and CDR2 FQGTGA. CDR3 length: 13 residues. The DNA of the CDR3 is TGTGCCAGCAGCTCATCTATGGCCGGGGAGCTGTTTTTT. It yields the protein CASSSSMAGELFF.

The J gene is TRBJ2-1, the V gene TRBV9; D perhaps matches TRBD1 (5 bases). The V and J ends lost 4 bases and 7 bases respectively, with 15 bases between them. The CDR3 length is 14 residues. CDR1 is SGDLS, CDR2 YYNGEE, per germline. The CDR3 DNA is TGTGCCAGCAGCTCCAGGGATGGGGAAAATGAGCAGTTCTTC. Encoded protein: CASSSRDGENEQFF.

The chain carries TRBV25-1 and TRBJ2-1; 8 nucleotides agree with TRBD2. From germline, CDR1 is MGHDK and CDR2 SYGVNS. Trimming at V came to 7 bases and at J to 8 bases, leaving 4 bases not matched to a gene. The CDR3 runs 12 residues. The CDR3 loop reads CASKAGGDEQFF. CDR3 nucleotide sequence: TGTGCCAGCAAGGCGGGGGGAGATGAGCAGTTCTTC.

The V call is TRBV4-3, the J call TRBJ2-1; tentatively, D is TRBD1 or TRBD2 (5 bases each). CDR3 length equals 18 residues. From germline, CDR1 is LGHNA and CDR2 YSLEER. V lost 0 bases and J 0 bases, leaving 15 bases between the germline ends. The CDR3 is CASSQEPGTQSSYNEQFF. CDR3 in DNA: TGCGCCAGCAGCCAAGAGCCCGGGACCCAGAGCTCCTACAATGAGCAGTTCTTC.

The genes are TRBV2 and TRBJ1-2; a possible D gene is TRBD1 (5 bases). CDR1 and CDR2 from the germline V gene are SNHLY and FYNNEI. The ends were cut back, 6 bases at V and 7 bases at J, with 15 bases in the middle. This CDR3 spans 13 amino acids. The CDR3: CASSKAGSGGYTF. The CDR3 DNA follows: TGTGCCAGCAGCAAGGCAGGGTCGGGTGGCTACACCTTC.